The present entry profiles one T cell receptor beta chain with its context. The sample belongs to a study of blood T cell repertoires in COVID-19. Looking at the study overall: T cells, B-cell-depleted T cells, or PBMCs provided the cDNA or gDNA that served as material.

Authors' methods: How many nucleated cells were present was estimated from reference gene primer amplification. Only in-frame clones appear in the TCRdb table, and some are missing; sequencing was by immunoSEQ multiplex PCR. The D gene and trimming were derived from the DNA, and the V and J assignments and clone size from that table. In the table there are 150,000 to 200,000 clones, roughly 81% of which are singletons. CDR3 length: 16 amino acids. V lost 0 bases, J lost 4 bases, and 15 bases lay in between. Per the germline V gene, CDR1 is LGHNT and CDR2 is FRNRAP. During active infection, Seattle patients enrolled and were then monitored through disease.

This chain uses TRBV12-5 with TRBJ1-2; no definite D call. The material sequenced was peripheral blood. The TCR sequence derives from a woman in her 40s with COVID-19, enrolled during active disease. The CDR3, as DNA: TGTGCTAGTGGTTTGGTACTTGGTGCGAGAGCCTATGGCTACACCTTC. Protein product: CASGLVLGARAYGYTF.